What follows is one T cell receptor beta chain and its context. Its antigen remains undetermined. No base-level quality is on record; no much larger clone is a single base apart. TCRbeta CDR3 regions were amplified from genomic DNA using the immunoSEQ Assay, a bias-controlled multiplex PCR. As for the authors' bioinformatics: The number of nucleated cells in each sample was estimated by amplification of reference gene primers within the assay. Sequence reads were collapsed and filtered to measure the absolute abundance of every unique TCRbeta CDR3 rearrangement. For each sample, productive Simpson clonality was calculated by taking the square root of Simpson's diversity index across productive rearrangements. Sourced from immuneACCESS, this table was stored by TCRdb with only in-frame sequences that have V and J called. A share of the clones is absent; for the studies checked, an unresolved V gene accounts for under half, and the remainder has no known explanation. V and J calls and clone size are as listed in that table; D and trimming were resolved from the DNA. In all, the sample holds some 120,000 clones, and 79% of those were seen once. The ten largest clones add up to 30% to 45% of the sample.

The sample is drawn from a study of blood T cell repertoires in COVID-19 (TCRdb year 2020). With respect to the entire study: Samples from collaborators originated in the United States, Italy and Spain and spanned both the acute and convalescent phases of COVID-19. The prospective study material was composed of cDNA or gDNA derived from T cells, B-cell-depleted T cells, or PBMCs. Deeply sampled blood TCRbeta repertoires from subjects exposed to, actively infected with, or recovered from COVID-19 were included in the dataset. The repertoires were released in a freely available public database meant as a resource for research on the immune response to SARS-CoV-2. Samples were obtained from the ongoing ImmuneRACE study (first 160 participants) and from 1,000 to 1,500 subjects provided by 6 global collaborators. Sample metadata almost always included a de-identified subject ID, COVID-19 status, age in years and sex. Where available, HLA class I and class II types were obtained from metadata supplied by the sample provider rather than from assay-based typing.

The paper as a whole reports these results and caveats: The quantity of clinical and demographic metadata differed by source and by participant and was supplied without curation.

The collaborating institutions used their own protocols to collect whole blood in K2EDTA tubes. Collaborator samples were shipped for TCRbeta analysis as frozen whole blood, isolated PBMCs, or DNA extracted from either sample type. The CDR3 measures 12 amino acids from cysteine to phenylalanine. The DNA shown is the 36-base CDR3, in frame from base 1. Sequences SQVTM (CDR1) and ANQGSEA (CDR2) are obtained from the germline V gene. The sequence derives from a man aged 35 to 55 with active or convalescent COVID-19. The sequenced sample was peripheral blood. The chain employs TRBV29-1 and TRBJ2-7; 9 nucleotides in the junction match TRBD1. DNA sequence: TGCGGGGGGGGACAGGGCAGGAACGAGCAGTACTTC. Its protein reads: CGGGQGRNEQYF.